The 15 T cell receptor beta chains in this list originate from one sample, sequenced in a study of tumor-infiltrating lymphocytes in primary liver carcinoma. Germline DNA was extracted too, while blood RNA derived from unsorted whole blood. Synthesis of TCR beta cDNA was carried out from about 500 ng total RNA with a constant-region primer. Slightly modified ARM-PCR with three nested multiplex PCR rounds yielded TCR beta libraries. A C-beta reverse primer and TRBV1-TRBV30 forward primers served in each of the first two PCR rounds, at around 10 cycles apiece. TCRdb re-derived calls from the multiplex PCR reads in MiXCR, one entry per CDR3 protein. This table holds more than 150,000 distinct CDR3 sequences, approximately 60% found once. Sample: peripheral blood. The receptors stem from a man aged 40-49 years with primary liver carcinoma and hepatitis B virus infection.

The V call is TRBV4-1, the J call TRBJ2-7; D ambiguous. The CDR3 is made up of 17 amino acids. Germline loops: CDR1 MGHRA, CDR2 YSYEKL. V dropped 5 bases and J dropped 0 bases, with 20 bases sitting between them. CDR3 sequence (DNA): TGCGCCAGCAGCGCCCGTTCACTCGGTGCTGTCTCCTACGAGCAGTACTTC. Its translation: CASSARSLGAVSYEQYF.

The sample holds a few counts of this clonotype. The genes are TRBV12-3 or TRBV12-4 and TRBJ2-7; 8 bases agree with TRBD1. The CDR3 runs 16 residues. J gave up 3 bases and V 6 bases, and 13 bases lay outside the gene matches. The CDR3 nucleotides read TGTGCCAGCAGCCCGCCCTTCACACAGGGGGTCTACGAGCAGTACTTC. Residues: CASSPPFTQGVYEQYF.

Concerning this clonotype: The DNA is omitted, as the CDR3 cannot be located on it reliably, and the CDR3 follows TCRdb's listing. The chain links TRBV29-1 to TRBJ2-5; the D call in the table, TRBD1, was not verified against the DNA. In germline, CDR1 is SQVTM, CDR2 ANQGSEA. The CDR3 totals 12 residues, both ends included. CDR3 loop: CSVGEGAETRYF.

A remark on this clonotype: The junction does not match germline at one end; this may be a read error. The chain links TRBV11-2 to TRBJ2-2; D is perhaps TRBD2 (5 bases). This CDR3 region has 16 residues. CDR1 SGHAT and CDR2 FQNNGV come from the germline V gene. The CDR3 is CASSFLINSNTGELSF. The CDR3 DNA follows: TGTGCCAGCAGCTTCTTAATCAACTCGAACACCGGGGAGCTGTCTTTT.

As for this clonotype: Just one base apart from a much larger clone, this may be a read error. V gene TRBV10-3 combines with J gene TRBJ2-3, with D perhaps TRBD2 (6 bases). Trimming removed 5 bases from V and 5 bases from J, with 14 bases in between. The CDR3 contains 14 residues. Germline values: CDR1 ENHRY, CDR2 SYGVKD. In DNA, the CDR3 is TGTGCCATCAGTTCCCGGGACTCGGGAGATACGCAGTATTTT. It encodes CAISSRDSGDTQYF.

With respect to this clonotype: A single base separates this from a much larger clone, so it may be a read error. The rearrangement uses TRBV6-5 and TRBJ2-1, with D perhaps TRBD1 (6 bases). V was pared by 2 bases and J by 10 bases, with 15 bases between. Germline CDR1 reads MNHEY; CDR2 reads SVGAGI. The CDR3 runs to 14 residues. This CDR3 reads CASSYAQPDSEQFF. DNA of the CDR3: TGTGCCAGCAGTTACGCCCAGCCGGACAGCGAGCAGTTCTTC.

This clonotype was found a few times. The chain couples TRBV30 to TRBJ2-1; D not certain. Looked up from germline, CDR1 is GTSNPN and CDR2 is SVGIG (reference sequence). CDR3 length: 12 amino acids. Trimming cost V 7 bases and J 5 bases, with 12 bases left between them. This chain's CDR3 is CAYGPRDNEQFF. The CDR3 DNA follows: TGTGCCTACGGACCTAGGGACAATGAGCAGTTCTTC.

The chain combines TRBV6-6 with TRBJ2-1; D is perhaps TRBD2 (5 bases). Trimming stripped 4 bases from V and 9 bases from J, with 19 bases between. Germline loops: CDR1 MNHNY, CDR2 SVGAGI (reference sequence). This CDR3 is built from 15 residues. CDR3 bases: TGTGCCAGCAGTTTCGAGCAGGAGGAGGTTGGTGAGCAGTTCTTC. As protein: CASSFEQEEVGEQFF.

For this clonotype: Germline is not matched at one junction end, which may reflect a read error. The CDR3 nucleotides read TGTGCCAGCAGCCAAGAACGGGGGGCCAGAGCTTCCTTT. Its protein is CASSQERGARASF. This chain joins TRBV14 and TRBJ1-1, with a weak D call TRBD1 (6 bases). Germline-derived CDR1 and CDR2 are SGHDN and FVKESK. CDR3 size: 13 residues.

This CDR3 is CASSSLTGYTF. The CDR3 bases are TGTGCCAGCTCCAGTTTGACGGGCTACACCTTC. This rearrangement joins TRBV6-1 to TRBJ1-2; D is undetermined. Deletions cut 8 bases from V and 8 bases from J, with 12 bases between. This CDR3 comprises 11 residues. Germline-derived CDR1 and CDR2 are MNHNS and SASEGT.

V is TRBV14 and J is TRBJ2-3; a possible D gene is TRBD2 (5 bases). Germline V gene data show CDR1 as SGHDN and CDR2 as FVKESK. Trimming took 3 bases from V and 2 from J, leaving 15 bases between them. This CDR3 has 16 residues. The CDR3 sequence is CASSHQLSSVTDTQYF. The CDR3 DNA follows: TGTGCCAGCAGCCATCAATTGAGTAGCGTCACAGATACGCAGTATTTT.

This clonotype was observed once. At one end, the junction sequence differs from germline, possibly due to a read error. The V and J genes are TRBV11-2 and TRBJ2-5; D ambiguous. The CDR3 sequence is 14 residues long. Germline CDR1 SGHAT, CDR2 FQNNGV. In nucleotides, the CDR3 is TGTGCCAGTAGCCTAGAGGTTCTTCAAGAGGCCCAGTACTTC. Translated: CASSLEVLQEAQYF.

As concerns this clonotype: Relative to the germline gene, one junction end is altered; a read error may explain this. The chain employs TRBV11-3 and TRBJ2-2; D might be TRBD2 (5 bases). Looked up from germline, CDR1 is SGHNT and CDR2 is YENEEA. This CDR3 is 14 amino acids long. CDR3 sequence reads: CASSRGQSTGVLFF. The CDR3 DNA sequence: TGTGCCAGCAGCCGCGGCCAGTCCACCGGGGTGCTGTTTTTT. The full variable domain, with the rest looked up from reference TRBV11-3 and TRBJ2-2, is EAGVVQSPRYKIIEKKQPVAFWCNPISGHNTLYWYLQNLGQGPELLIRYENEEAVDDSQLPKDRFSAERLKGVDSTLKIQPAELGDSAVYLCASSRGQSTGVLFFGEGSRLTVL.

As for this clonotype: One end of the junction fails to match germline, which may point to a read error. The rearrangement uses TRBV11-2 and TRBJ2-2; 8 positions match TRBD2. CDR1 SGHAT and CDR2 FQNNGV come from the germline V gene. The CDR3 sequence is 17 residues long. CDR3 sequence: CASSSDPTGGLTGGLFF. CDR3 nucleotide sequence: TGTGCCAGCAGCTCAGATCCTACGGGAGGGCTCACCGGGGGGCTGTTTTTT.

This clonotype was seen more than once but under ten times. The V gene is TRBV12-3 or TRBV12-4, the J gene TRBJ2-1; no reliable D call. The CDR3 loop spans 13 amino acids. Trimming left V 6 bases short and J 2 bases short, with 8 bases between. The CDR3 here is CASRGLTYNEQFF. The CDR3 nucleotides are TGTGCCAGCAGGGGCCTCACCTACAATGAGCAGTTCTTC.